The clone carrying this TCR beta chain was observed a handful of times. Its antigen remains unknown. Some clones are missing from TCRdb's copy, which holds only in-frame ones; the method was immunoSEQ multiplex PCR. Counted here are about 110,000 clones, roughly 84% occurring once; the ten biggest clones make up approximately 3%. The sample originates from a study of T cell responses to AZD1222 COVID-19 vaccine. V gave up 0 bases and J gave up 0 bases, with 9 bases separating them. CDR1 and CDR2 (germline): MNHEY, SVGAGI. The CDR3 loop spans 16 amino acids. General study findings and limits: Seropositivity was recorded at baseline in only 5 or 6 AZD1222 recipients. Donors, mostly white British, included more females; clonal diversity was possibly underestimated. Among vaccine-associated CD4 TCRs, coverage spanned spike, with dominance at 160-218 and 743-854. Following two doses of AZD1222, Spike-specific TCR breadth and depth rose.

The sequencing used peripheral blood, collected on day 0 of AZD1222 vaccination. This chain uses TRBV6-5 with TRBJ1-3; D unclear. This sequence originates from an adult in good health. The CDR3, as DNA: TGTGCCAGCAGTTACTCTGCCGATAGCTCTGGAAACACCATATATTTT. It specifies CASSYSADSSGNTIYF.